This is a list of T cell receptor beta chains from one sample in a study of cytomegalovirus exposure and HLA in healthy donors. The assay was immunoSEQ multiplex PCR, and TCRdb's table has in-frame clones only and misses some. Of about 240,000 clones detected, roughly 82% appear once; the ten largest clones hold 5.4%. Sequenced input: PBMCs. Receptor source: a woman aged 40 to 50 in good health and CMV-seropositive. Each CDR3 is given without its conserved first and last residue.

>TRBV6-6|TRBJ1-2
ASSYSDRINYGYT
>TRBV7-6|TRBJ2-7
ASSLPGGYNEQY
>TRBV6-1|TRBJ2-7
ASSRDWGDEQY
>TRBV7-9|TRBJ2-4
ASSGTVVKNIQY
>TRBV19|TRBJ1-1
ASSIGARGRRNTEAF
>TRBV9|TRBJ2-3
ASSSRGQGGLDTQY
>TRBV11-3|TRBJ2-7
ASSLTSVLEQY
>TRBV2|TRBJ2-2
ASSVSGYTGELF
>TRBV6-6|TRBJ2-5
ASSYRDRVVEETQY
>TRBV21-1|TRBJ1-5
ASSKPPWEFYSNQPQH
>TRBV30|TRBJ2-5
AWSVAGGETQY
>TRBV4-1|TRBJ1-5
ASSQRDRSYSNQPQH
>TRBV6-4|TRBJ2-2
ASSGSGSGRPGELF
>TRBV5-4|TRBJ2-2
ASSPDRANTGELF
>TRBV2|TRBJ1-2
ASSADGGNYGYT
>TRBV4-3|TRBJ2-7
ASSQDVSRGSPWEQY
>TRBV7-3|TRBJ2-1
ASSGGGRAREQF